The 31 T cell receptor beta chains in this list originate from one sample, sequenced in a study of identical twins. TCRdb reprocessed the 5' RACE reads with MiXCR, giving one entry per CDR3 protein. The sample yields 690,000 or so distinct CDR3 sequences, 8.5% to 9% seen once. These data also featured in a second study, about yellow fever vaccine responses in identical twins.

The sequencing sample was made of PBMCs. Receptors were obtained from a woman aged 18-29 years in good health.

CDR3 coding DNA: TGCAGTGCTAGAGCTAGTTACCGGGACACTGACTACGAGCAGTACTTC. Translating it yields CSARASYRDTDYEQYF. V gene TRBV20-1 combines with J gene TRBJ2-7, with D maybe TRBD1 (6 bases). Trimming cost V 1 base and J 3 bases, with 19 bases left between them. CDR1 is DFQATT, CDR2 SNEGSKA, per germline (reference sequence). The CDR3 has 16 amino acids.

This rearrangement joins TRBV6-5 to TRBJ1-4; possibly TRBD1 for D (5 bases). CDR3 size: 14 residues. With 0 bases removed from V and 8 bases from J, the gap between germline ends came to 10 bases. Germline-derived CDR1 and CDR2 are MNHEY and SVGAGI. The DNA for the CDR3 is TGTGCCAGCAGTTACTCGGGGACGGAGGAAAAACTGTTTTTT. Amino acid sequence: CASSYSGTEEKLFF.

This clonotype was seen repeatedly, ten times or more. This chain connects TRBV7-9 to TRBJ2-7; D call uncertain. V shed 6 bases and J shed 3 bases, with 9 bases lying between them. The CDR3 is 12 residues long. Per germline, CDR1 SEHNR and CDR2 FQNEAQ (reference sequence). CDR3 sequence reads: CASRSQDYEQYF. The DNA for the CDR3 is TGTGCCAGCAGATCTCAGGACTACGAGCAGTACTTC.

The J gene is TRBJ2-7, the V gene TRBV6-1, with TRBD1 matching 9 bases. J gave up 3 bases and V 6 bases, and 15 bases lay outside the gene matches. Germline-derived CDR1 and CDR2 are MNHNS and SASEGT. The CDR3 covers 17 residues. DNA for the CDR3: TGTGCCAGCAGCCAAACCCCACAGGGGGCGCGAGACTACGAGCAGTACTTC. The encoded protein is CASSQTPQGARDYEQYF.

This clonotype has just a few counts. J is TRBJ2-1 and V is TRBV4-3, with D possibly matching TRBD2 (5 bases). The germline gives CDR1 LGHNA, CDR2 YSLEER. Trimming took off 2 bases at V and 2 bases at J, with 10 bases between the two ends. There are 15 residues in the CDR3. CDR3 sequence reads: CASSQRVGTYNEQFF. CDR3 DNA sequence: TGCGCCAGCAGCCAACGGGTCGGGACCTACAATGAGCAGTTCTTC.

The chain is built from TRBV24-1 and TRBJ2-1; D possibly corresponds to TRBD1 (5 bases). V lost 5 bases and J lost 2, with 12 bases in between. CDR3 length: 15 residues. Per germline, CDR1 KGHDR and CDR2 SFDVKD. CDR3 residues: CATSALSTAYNEQFF. The CDR3 DNA reads as TGTGCCACCAGTGCTCTCTCGACAGCCTACAATGAGCAGTTCTTC.

At least ten counts were recorded for this clonotype. The chain combines TRBV12-3 or TRBV12-4 with TRBJ1-4, with D possibly TRBD1 on 5 matching bases. The V gene lost 5 bases and the J gene lost 2 bases, with 12 bases spanning the gap. The CDR3 loop spans 15 amino acids. CDR3 amino acids: CASSPSGSTNEKLFF. CDR3 coding DNA: TGTGCCAGCAGTCCCTCAGGGTCCACTAATGAAAAACTGTTTTTT.

There are many counts of this clonotype. This chain connects TRBV20-1 to TRBJ2-7; 9 bases match TRBD2. Germline loops: CDR1 DFQATT, CDR2 SNEGSKA (reference sequence). The CDR3 length is 15 residues. V lost 3 bases to trimming and J lost 7 bases; unmatched junction nucleotides: 13. Written as DNA, the CDR3 is TGCAGTGCTAGGTCCAATCCGGGACTAGCAAGTGAGCAGTACTTC. It codes for CSARSNPGLASEQYF.

The chain employs TRBV28 and TRBJ2-3, with D unclear. The CDR3 totals 15 residues. The V end lost 5 bases, the J end lost 0 bases, and 12 bases lay between the germline ends. CDR1 is MDHEN and CDR2 is SYDVKM in the germline V gene. Here the CDR3 reads CASSPNDFSTDTQYF. The DNA for the CDR3 is TGTGCCAGCAGTCCCAACGACTTTAGCACAGATACGCAGTATTTT.

This clonotype was recorded many times. V is TRBV5-1 and J is TRBJ2-4; D gene ambiguous. Per germline, CDR1 SGHRS and CDR2 YFSETQ. Trimming removed 0 bases from V and 8 bases from J, with 15 bases in between. This CDR3 is built from 15 residues. The CDR3 loop reads CASSLEFGGSDIQYF. Written as DNA, the CDR3 is TGCGCCAGCAGCTTGGAATTTGGTGGGTCGGACATTCAGTACTTC.

There are a few counts of this clonotype. The chain carries TRBV20-1 and TRBJ2-1; 14 positions agree with TRBD2. CDR3 length: 20 residues. The J segment lost 0 bases and the V segment lost 0 bases, leaving 10 bases of the junction unmatched. Germline CDR1 and CDR2: DFQATT and SNEGSKA (reference sequence). The CDR3 reads CSAREFQTSGRVSSYNEQFF. The DNA of the CDR3 is TGCAGTGCTAGAGAGTTCCAGACTAGCGGGAGGGTTAGCTCCTACAATGAGCAGTTCTTC.

In its sample, this clonotype was seen a few times. The chain is built from TRBV3-1 and TRBJ2-4, with 7 bases fitting TRBD1. The CDR3 totals 14 residues. The germline V gene encodes CDR1 LGHDT and CDR2 YNNKEL (reference sequence). The V segment lost 5 bases and the J segment 9 bases; nucleotides outside the gene matches: 10. The CDR3 reads CASSETGSRPIQYF. Here the CDR3 DNA reads TGTGCCAGCAGCGAGACAGGGTCCCGGCCCATTCAGTACTTC.

The chain has TRBV5-1 and TRBJ1-1; D remains ambiguous. Germline V gene sequence: CDR1 SGHRS, CDR2 YFSETQ. Trimming cost V 4 bases and J 1 base, with 11 bases left between them. The CDR3 runs 14 residues. The CDR3 coding sequence is TGCGCCAGCAGCGGCGGCACAGAGAACACTGAAGCTTTCTTT. This sequence encodes CASSGGTENTEAFF.

The rearrangement uses TRBV5-1 and TRBJ1-1; D remains ambiguous. This CDR3 contains 15 residues. The germline CDR1 and CDR2 sequences are SGHRS and YFSETQ. The germline V and J ends were trimmed by 1 base and 0 bases, with 10 bases remaining between them. CDR3 in amino acids: CASSLWSSLNTEAFF. The DNA for the CDR3 is TGCGCCAGCAGCTTGTGGTCCTCCCTGAACACTGAAGCTTTCTTT.

There are a few counts of this clonotype. V usage is TRBV20-1 and J usage is TRBJ2-5; 8 bases fit TRBD2. Germline trimming cut 6 bases from V and 5 bases from J; bases unmatched to any gene: 17. The CDR3 has 16 amino acids. Germline values: CDR1 DFQATT, CDR2 SNEGSKA (reference sequence). The CDR3 coding sequence is TGCAGTGCCTTACCAGGGACTAGAATCGAGCAGGAGACCCAGTACTTC. This translates into CSALPGTRIEQETQYF.

The chain uses TRBV6-5 and TRBJ2-7, with D perhaps TRBD2 (6 bases). The V gene lost 2 bases and the J gene lost 2 bases, with 13 bases spanning the gap. Germline V gene data show CDR1 as MNHEY and CDR2 as SVGAGI. The CDR3 covers 15 residues. This CDR3 is CASSYGLGGTYEQYF. CDR3 coding DNA: TGTGCCAGCAGTTACGGGCTTGGGGGGACCTACGAGCAGTACTTC.

This clonotype occurred many times. J is TRBJ1-6 and V is TRBV28; no definite D call. There are 14 residues in the CDR3. Trimming stripped 3 bases from V and 7 bases from J, with 10 bases between. Germline V gene lookup returns CDR1 MDHEN and CDR2 SYDVKM. The CDR3: CASSLSLENSPLHF. Here the CDR3 DNA reads TGTGCCAGCAGTTTGTCCCTGGAGAATTCACCCCTCCACTTT.

In its sample, this clonotype was seen a few times. The rearrangement links TRBV20-1 to TRBJ2-1, with D unclear. This CDR3 contains 18 residues. The V and J ends lost 0 bases and 4 bases respectively, with 22 bases between them. Germline-derived CDR1 and CDR2 are DFQATT and SNEGSKA (reference sequence). CDR3 in amino acids: CSARDLSAGLYVYNEQFF. CDR3 bases: TGCAGTGCTAGAGATTTGTCAGCAGGCCTATATGTTTACAATGAGCAGTTCTTC.

This clonotype was seen a handful of times. The chain recombines TRBV3-1 with TRBJ2-1, with D possibly TRBD2 on 6 matching bases. The CDR3 is 14 amino acids. The V gene lost 3 bases and the J gene lost 5 bases, with 11 bases spanning the gap. Germline V CDR1 and CDR2: LGHDT, YNNKEL (reference sequence). The CDR3 nucleotides read TGTGCCAGCAGCCATTGGACTACCGACAATGAGCAGTTCTTC. The encoded protein is CASSHWTTDNEQFF.

This clonotype was seen a handful of times. This rearrangement joins TRBV20-1 to TRBJ1-4, with a tentative D call TRBD1 (5 bases). The germline V gene encodes CDR1 DFQATT and CDR2 SNEGSKA (reference sequence). There are 13 residues in the CDR3. V lost 7 bases and J lost 0, with 9 bases in between. The CDR3 loop is CSVEQATNEKLFF. The CDR3 nucleotides read TGCAGTGTTGAACAGGCAACTAATGAAAAACTGTTTTTT.

The chain is built from TRBV5-6 and TRBJ2-2, with 10 bases lining up with TRBD1. Germline CDR1 is SGHDT and CDR2 is YYEEEE. There are 16 residues in the CDR3. V gave up 5 bases and J gave up 2 bases; unmatched junction bases: 6. The CDR3 DNA is TGTGCCAGCAGGTCGGGGACAGGGGTAAACACCGGGGAGCTGTTTTTT. Protein: CASRSGTGVNTGELFF.

This clonotype was seen many times. The rearrangement joins TRBV2 to TRBJ2-3; no clear D. The germline V and J ends were trimmed by 8 bases and 2 bases, with 14 bases remaining between them. The CDR3 totals 14 residues. The germline CDR1 and CDR2 sequences are SNHLY and FYNNEI. This CDR3 is CASLERRFTDTQYF. For the CDR3, the DNA is TGTGCCAGCCTTGAACGGAGATTCACAGATACGCAGTATTTT.

This clonotype was observed many times. The rearrangement joins TRBV28 to TRBJ1-6; TRBD1 is a possible D gene (6 bases). CDR3 length: 12 residues. Per the germline V gene, CDR1 is MDHEN and CDR2 is SYDVKM. V was shortened by 3 bases and J by 10 bases, with 7 bases between the two germline ends. CDR3 DNA: TGTGCCAGCAGTTTGGGGGGCTCACCCCTCCACTTT. Translated, it gives CASSLGGSPLHF.

A few counts support this clonotype. The chain carries TRBV4-3 and TRBJ1-2; D not certain. CDR1 is LGHNA and CDR2 is YSLEER in the germline V gene. Trimming left V 0 bases short and J 5 bases short, with 7 bases between. This CDR3 comprises 13 residues. CDR3 protein: CASSQDLGYGYTF. The CDR3 region has the DNA TGCGCCAGCAGCCAAGATTTGGGTTATGGCTACACCTTC.

The chain couples TRBV13 to TRBJ2-7, with TRBD2 matching over 15 bases. Trimming removed 4 bases from V and 6 bases from J; junction bases left unmatched: 10. The germline V gene encodes CDR1 PRHDT and CDR2 FYEKMQ (reference sequence). The CDR3 sequence is 17 residues long. The CDR3 protein is CASSSRGLAGGAAEQYF. The CDR3, as DNA: TGTGCCAGCAGCTCAAGGGGACTAGCGGGAGGAGCGGCCGAGCAGTACTTC.

This clonotype has just a few counts. The chain is built from TRBV25-1 and TRBJ2-1; TRBD1 matches 7 bases. With 4 bases clipped from V and 6 bases from J, the junction kept 12 bases outside the gene matches. CDR3 length: 16 amino acids. Germline V gene lookup returns CDR1 MGHDK and CDR2 SYGVNS. CDR3 coding DNA: TGTGCCAGCAGTGCACTCGACAGGGTAGGGGCCAATGAGCAGTTCTTC. Its protein product is CASSALDRVGANEQFF. Based on the CDR3 plus reference TRBV25-1 and TRBJ2-1, the full variable domain is EADIYQTPRYLVIGTGKKITLECSQTMGHDKMYWYQQDPGMELHLIHYSYGVNSTEKGDLSSESTVSRIRTEHFPLTLESARPSHTSQYLCASSALDRVGANEQFFGPGTRLTVL.

This clonotype came up many times. The genes are TRBV7-2 and TRBJ2-1; 8 positions match TRBD2. CDR1 is SGHTA, CDR2 FQGNSA, per germline. Unmatched junction bases numbered 12, after V lost 1 base and J lost 10 bases. The CDR3 has 16 amino acids. CDR3 in DNA: TGTGCCAGCAGCTTAGGAGCGGGGGCGCTTCGTGGAGAGCAGTTCTTC. Its translation is CASSLGAGALRGEQFF.

This clonotype was seen only once. The chain joins TRBV20-1 to TRBJ2-5; the match to TRBD2 covers 8 bases. This CDR3 comprises 13 residues. CDR1 is DFQATT and CDR2 is SNEGSKA in the germline V gene (reference sequence). V was clipped by 7 bases and J by 1 base; unmatched bases: 5. The CDR3 DNA is TGCAGTGGTTTAGCGGGGATCCAAGAGACCCAGTACTTC. Translating it yields CSGLAGIQETQYF.

This clonotype was observed many times. The chain carries TRBV15 and TRBJ2-1, with TRBD1 matching 9 bases. The CDR3 is 18 amino acids. Germline CDR1 LNHNV, CDR2 YYDKDF (reference sequence). Germline trimming cut 0 bases from V and 3 bases from J; bases unmatched to any gene: 9. The CDR3 loop is CATSRDFLGTGSYNEQFF. The CDR3 DNA reads TGTGCCACCAGCAGAGACTTCCTCGGGACAGGGAGCTACAATGAGCAGTTCTTC.

This clonotype was observed at least ten times. The CDR3 region has the DNA TGTGCCAGCAGCGCCGACCCCAGGACTAGCTATTTCAATGAGCAGTTCTTC. Translation gives CASSADPRTSYFNEQFF. The rearrangement links TRBV28 to TRBJ2-1, with 8 bases fitting TRBD2. With 6 bases clipped from V and 6 bases from J, the junction kept 16 bases outside the gene matches. The germline V gene encodes CDR1 MDHEN and CDR2 SYDVKM. CDR3 length equals 17 residues.

This clonotype was detected many times. This chain uses TRBV6-5 with TRBJ1-5; 7 bases match TRBD1. After removal of 0 bases from V and 1 base from J, the junction contained 12 bases not matched to a gene. This CDR3 is built from 19 residues. Germline V gives CDR1 MNHEY, CDR2 SVGAGI. The CDR3, as DNA: TGTGCCAGCAGTTACTCGGGAATAGGGGGCCTGGTGAGCAATCAGCCCCAGCATTTT. Protein: CASSYSGIGGLVSNQPQHF.